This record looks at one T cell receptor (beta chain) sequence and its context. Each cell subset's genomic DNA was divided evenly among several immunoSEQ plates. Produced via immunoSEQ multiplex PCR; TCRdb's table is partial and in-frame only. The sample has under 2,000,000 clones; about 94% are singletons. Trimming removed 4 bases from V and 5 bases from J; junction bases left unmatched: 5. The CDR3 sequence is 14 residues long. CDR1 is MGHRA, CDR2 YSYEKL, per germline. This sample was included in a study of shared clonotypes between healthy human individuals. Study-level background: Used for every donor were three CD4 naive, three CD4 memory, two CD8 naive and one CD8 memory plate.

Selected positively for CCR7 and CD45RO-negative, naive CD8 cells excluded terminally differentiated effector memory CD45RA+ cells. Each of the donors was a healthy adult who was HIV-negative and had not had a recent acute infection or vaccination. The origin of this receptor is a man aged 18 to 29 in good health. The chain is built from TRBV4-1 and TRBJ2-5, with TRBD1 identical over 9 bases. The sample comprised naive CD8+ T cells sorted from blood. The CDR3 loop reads CASSPHRGQETQYF. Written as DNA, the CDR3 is TGCGCCAGCAGCCCTCACAGGGGGCAGGAGACCCAGTACTTC.